The clone carrying this T cell receptor beta chain was recorded only once. This CDR3 region has 15 residues. Germline CDR1 reads LGHDT; CDR2 reads YNNKEL (reference sequence). Trimming took 4 bases from V and 4 from J; bases not matched to a gene: 7. TCRdb keeps only in-frame clones here, not all; method: immunoSEQ multiplex PCR. The sample consists of approximately 300,000 clones, 89% of them appearing once. The data derive from a study of blood T cell repertoires in COVID-19. The specimen was PBMCs or T cells enriched from blood (not recorded which). This receptor was taken from a woman aged 25-40 years who had recovered from COVID-19. The chain couples TRBV3-1 (or the pseudogene TRBV3-2) to TRBJ1-2, with 9 bases identical to TRBD1. CDR3 loop: CASSPTGGQGYGYTF. DNA of the CDR3: TGTGCCAGCAGCCCAACAGGGGGCCAAGGCTATGGCTACACCTTC.